This TCR beta chain emerged from a study of shared clonotypes between healthy human individuals. Study information: Plates per donor: three CD4 naive, three CD4 memory, two CD8 naive, one CD8 memory. Study findings and constraints: The four-donor shared clonotypes exceeded non-shared clonotypes in generation probability, with non-shared ones scoring lower.

Sequencing used immunoSEQ multiplex PCR; TCRdb keeps in-frame clones, though not all of them. The top ten hold 0.1% to 0.15% of the sample, which has 2,100,000 or so clones, roughly 95% seen once. CDR3 length: 13 amino acids. The J segment lost 4 bases and the V segment lost 2 bases, leaving 1 base of the junction unmatched. Germline assignment: CDR1 SGHRS and CDR2 YFSETQ. Division of CD4+ cells produced a CD45RA+ naive subset and a CD45RA-negative memory subset. On this clone itself: The target antigen is unknown.

Source material: naive CD4+ T cells sorted from blood. Subset indicated: CD45RA+ positively selected. This clonotype was sampled from a man aged 18 to 30 in good health. J is TRBJ2-5 and V is TRBV5-1; 8 nucleotides align to TRBD1. CDR3 DNA sequence: TGCGCCAGCAGCTTCGACAGGGGAGAGACCCAGTACTTC. Its protein is CASSFDRGETQYF.